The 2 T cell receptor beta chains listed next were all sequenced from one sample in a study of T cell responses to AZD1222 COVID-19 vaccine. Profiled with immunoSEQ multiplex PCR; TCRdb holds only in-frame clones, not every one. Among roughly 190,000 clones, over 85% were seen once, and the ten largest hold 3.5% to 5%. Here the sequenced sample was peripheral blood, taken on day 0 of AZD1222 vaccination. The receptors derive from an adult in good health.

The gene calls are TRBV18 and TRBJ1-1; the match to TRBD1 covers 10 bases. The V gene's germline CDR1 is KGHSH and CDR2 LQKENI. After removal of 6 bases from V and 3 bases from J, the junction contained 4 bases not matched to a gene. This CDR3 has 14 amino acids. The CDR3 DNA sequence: TGTGCCAGCTCCTCGACAGGGGGCGACACTGAAGCTTTCTTT. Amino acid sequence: CASSSTGGDTEAFF.

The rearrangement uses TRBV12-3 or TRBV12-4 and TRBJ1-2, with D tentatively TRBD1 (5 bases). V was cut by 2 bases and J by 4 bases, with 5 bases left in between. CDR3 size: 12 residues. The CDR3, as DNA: TGTGCCAGCAGTTTACAGGGCTATGGCTACACCTTC. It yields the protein CASSLQGYGYTF.